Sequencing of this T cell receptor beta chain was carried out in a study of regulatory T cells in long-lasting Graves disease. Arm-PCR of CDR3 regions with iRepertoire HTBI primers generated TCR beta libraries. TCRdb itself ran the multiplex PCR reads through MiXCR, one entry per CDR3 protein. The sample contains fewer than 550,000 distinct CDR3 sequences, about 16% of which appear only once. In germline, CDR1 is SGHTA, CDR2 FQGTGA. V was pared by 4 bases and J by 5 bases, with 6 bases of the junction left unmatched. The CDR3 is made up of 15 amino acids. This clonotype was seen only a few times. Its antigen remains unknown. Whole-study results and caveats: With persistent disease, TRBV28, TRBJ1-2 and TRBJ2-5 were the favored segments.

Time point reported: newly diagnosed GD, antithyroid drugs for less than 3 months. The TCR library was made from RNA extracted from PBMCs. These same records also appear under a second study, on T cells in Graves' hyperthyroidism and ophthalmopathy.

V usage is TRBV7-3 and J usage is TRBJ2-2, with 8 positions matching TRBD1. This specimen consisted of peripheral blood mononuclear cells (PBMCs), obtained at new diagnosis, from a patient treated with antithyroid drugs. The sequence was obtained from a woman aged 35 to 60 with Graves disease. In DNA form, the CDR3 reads TGTGCCAGCAGCTCTGGACAGGGAACGACCGGGGAGCTGTTTTTT. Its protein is CASSSGQGTTGELFF.